Ten or more counts support the clone carrying this T cell receptor beta chain. Antigen: not known. This sample was taken from a study of human T cells and chemical hapten exposure. Study-level findings and limits: Sensitizing to DPC left TCRs with a frequency above 1 in 1000 unaltered.

The CDR3 has 14 amino acids. The J segment lost 8 bases and the V segment lost 3 bases, leaving 6 bases of the junction unmatched. Germline CDR1 reads SGHRS; CDR2 reads YFSETQ. Individual cDNA molecules had unique molecular identifiers attached to them by the library. TCRdb reprocessed the RACE reads via MiXCR and lists one record per CDR3 protein. The sample includes approximately 50,000 distinct CDR3 sequences, 11% of them seen just once. The time point is: pre-sensitization, week 0. The sample's treatment: therapeutic diphenylcyclopropenone sensitization with weekly scalp DPC. Each patch test followed a blood draw. Whole blood, unfractionated, served as the material for total RNA extraction.

The sequencing used whole blood, collected in connection with sensitization to the hapten diphenylcyclopropenone (DPC). This clonotype originated in a woman in her thirties or forties with alopecia areata. Some clones in this sample may be carry-over from other donors' samples. The rearrangement links TRBV5-1 to TRBJ2-1; TRBD1 matches at 9 bases. CDR3 in amino acids: CASSSGTGLDEQFF. CDR3 in DNA: TGCGCCAGCAGCTCGGGGACAGGGCTGGATGAGCAGTTCTTC.